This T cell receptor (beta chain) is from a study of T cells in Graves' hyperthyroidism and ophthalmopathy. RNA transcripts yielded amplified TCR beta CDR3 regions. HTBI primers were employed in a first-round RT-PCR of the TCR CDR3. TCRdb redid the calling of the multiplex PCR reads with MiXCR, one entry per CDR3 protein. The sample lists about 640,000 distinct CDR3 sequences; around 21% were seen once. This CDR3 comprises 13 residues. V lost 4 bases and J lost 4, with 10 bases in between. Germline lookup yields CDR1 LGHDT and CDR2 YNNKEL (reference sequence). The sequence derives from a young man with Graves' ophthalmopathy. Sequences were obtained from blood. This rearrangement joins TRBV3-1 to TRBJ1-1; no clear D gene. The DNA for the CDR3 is TGTGCCAGCAGCCCATACGGGGTCACTGAAGCTTTCTTT. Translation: CASSPYGVTEAFF.